This TCR beta chain is from a study of blood T cell repertoires in COVID-19. Study at large: Some COVID-19 samples were acute and others convalescent; all came from the United States, Italy and Spain. T cells, B-cell-depleted T cells, or PBMCs supplied cDNA or gDNA.

This CDR3 spans 15 amino acids. With V trimmed by 5 bases and J by 4 bases, 4 bases remained unmatched. The germline CDR1 and CDR2 sequences are SGHAT and FQNNGV. In the authors' methods: Reference gene primer amplification in the assay estimated nucleated cell counts. Libraries were prepared by immunoSEQ multiplex PCR; TCRdb keeps only in-frame clonotypes and omits some of them. The V and J calls and clone size are taken from that table; D and trimming were inferred from the DNA. The repertoire includes approximately 150,000 clones, more than 75% of them detected once, and 2% to 2.5% sits in the top ten.

This receptor was obtained from a man aged 45 to 65 who had recovered from COVID-19. Sequenced input: peripheral blood. The gene calls are TRBV11-2 and TRBJ2-3, with 12 bases aligning to TRBD2. The CDR3 nucleotides are TGTGCCAGCAGCGCTAGCGGGGGGGCTTCAGATACGCAGTATTTT. It yields the protein CASSASGGASDTQYF.